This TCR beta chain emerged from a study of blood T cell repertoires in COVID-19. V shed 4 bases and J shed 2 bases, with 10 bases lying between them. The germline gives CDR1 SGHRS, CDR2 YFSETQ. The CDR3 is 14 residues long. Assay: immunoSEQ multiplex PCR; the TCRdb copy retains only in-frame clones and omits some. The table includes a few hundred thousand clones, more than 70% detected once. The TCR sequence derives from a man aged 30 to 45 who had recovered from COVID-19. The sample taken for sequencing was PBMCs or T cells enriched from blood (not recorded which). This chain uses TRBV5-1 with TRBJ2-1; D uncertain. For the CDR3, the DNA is TGCGCCAGCAGCCCTGACACCACCTACAATGAGCAGTTCTTC. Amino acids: CASSPDTTYNEQFF.